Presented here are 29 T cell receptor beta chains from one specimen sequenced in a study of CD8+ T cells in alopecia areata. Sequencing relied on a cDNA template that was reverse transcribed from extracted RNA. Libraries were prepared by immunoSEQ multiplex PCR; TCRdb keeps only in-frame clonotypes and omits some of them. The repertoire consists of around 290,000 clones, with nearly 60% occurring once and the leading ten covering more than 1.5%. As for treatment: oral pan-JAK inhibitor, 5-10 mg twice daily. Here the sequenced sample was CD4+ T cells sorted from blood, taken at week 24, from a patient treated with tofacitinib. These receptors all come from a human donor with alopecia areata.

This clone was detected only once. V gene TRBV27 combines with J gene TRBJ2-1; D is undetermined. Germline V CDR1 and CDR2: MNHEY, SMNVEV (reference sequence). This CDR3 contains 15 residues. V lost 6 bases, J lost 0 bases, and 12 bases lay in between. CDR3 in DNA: TGTGCCAGCAGGACCAGATTCAGCTCCTACAATGAGCAGTTCTTC. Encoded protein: CASRTRFSSYNEQFF.

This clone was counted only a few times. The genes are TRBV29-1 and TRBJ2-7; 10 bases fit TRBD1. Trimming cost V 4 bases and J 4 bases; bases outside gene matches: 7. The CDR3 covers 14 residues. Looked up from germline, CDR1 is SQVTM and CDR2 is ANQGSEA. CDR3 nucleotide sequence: TGCAGCGTTGGTGGTAGACAGGGGGCTTACGAGCAGTACTTC. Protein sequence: CSVGGRQGAYEQYF.

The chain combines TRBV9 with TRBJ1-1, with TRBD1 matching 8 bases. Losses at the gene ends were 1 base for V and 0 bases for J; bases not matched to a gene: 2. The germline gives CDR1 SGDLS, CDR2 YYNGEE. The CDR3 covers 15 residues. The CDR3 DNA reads TGTGCCAGCAGCGTAACGGACAGGGTGAACACTGAAGCTTTCTTT. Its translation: CASSVTDRVNTEAFF.

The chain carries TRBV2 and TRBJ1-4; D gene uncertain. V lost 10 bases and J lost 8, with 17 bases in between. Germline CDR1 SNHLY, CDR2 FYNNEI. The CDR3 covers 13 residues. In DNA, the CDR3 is TGTGCCATACCCACGGGATCTAGGGAAAAACTGTTTTTT. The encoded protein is CAIPTGSREKLFF.

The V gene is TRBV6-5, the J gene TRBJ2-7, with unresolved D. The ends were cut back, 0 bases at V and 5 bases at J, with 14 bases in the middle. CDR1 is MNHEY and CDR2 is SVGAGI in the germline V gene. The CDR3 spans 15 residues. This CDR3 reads CASSYSRPGNDEQYF. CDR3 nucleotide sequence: TGTGCCAGCAGTTACTCACGACCGGGTAACGACGAGCAGTACTTC.

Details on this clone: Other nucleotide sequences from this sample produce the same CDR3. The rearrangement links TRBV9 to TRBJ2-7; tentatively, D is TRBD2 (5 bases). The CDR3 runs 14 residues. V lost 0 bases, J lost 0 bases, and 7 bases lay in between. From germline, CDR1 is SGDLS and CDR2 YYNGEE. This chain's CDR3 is CASSVGGHSYEQYF. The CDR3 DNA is TGTGCCAGCAGCGTAGGAGGGCACTCCTACGAGCAGTACTTC.

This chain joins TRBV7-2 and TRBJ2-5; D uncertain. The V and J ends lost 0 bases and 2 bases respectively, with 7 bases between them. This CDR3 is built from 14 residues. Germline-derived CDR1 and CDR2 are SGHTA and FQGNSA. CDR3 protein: CASSLAGIQETQYF. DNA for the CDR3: TGTGCCAGCAGCTTAGCGGGAATACAAGAGACCCAGTACTTC. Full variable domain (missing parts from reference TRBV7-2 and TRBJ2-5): GAGVSQSPSNKVTEKGKDVELRCDPISGHTALYWYRQSLGQGLEFLIYFQGNSAPDKSGLPSDRFSAERTGGSVSTLTIQRTQQEDSAVYLCASSLAGIQETQYFGPGTRLLVL.

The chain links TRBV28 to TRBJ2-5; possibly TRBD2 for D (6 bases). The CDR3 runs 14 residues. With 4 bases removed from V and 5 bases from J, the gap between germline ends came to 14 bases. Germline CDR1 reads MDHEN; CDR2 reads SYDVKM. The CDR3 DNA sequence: TGTGCCAGCAGTTCACCGGGACTGGGCGAGACCCAGTACTTC. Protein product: CASSSPGLGETQYF.

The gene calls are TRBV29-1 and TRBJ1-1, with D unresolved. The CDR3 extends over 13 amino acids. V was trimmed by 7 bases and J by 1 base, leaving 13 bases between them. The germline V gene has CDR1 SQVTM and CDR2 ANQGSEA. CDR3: CSADRGPNTEAFF. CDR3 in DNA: TGCAGCGCAGATAGAGGGCCGAACACTGAAGCTTTCTTT.

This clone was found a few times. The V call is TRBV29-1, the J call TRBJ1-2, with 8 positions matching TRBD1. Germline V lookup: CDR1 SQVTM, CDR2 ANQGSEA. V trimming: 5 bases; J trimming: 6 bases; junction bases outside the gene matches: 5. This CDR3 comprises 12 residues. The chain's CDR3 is CSVNQGADGYTF. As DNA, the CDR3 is TGCAGCGTTAATCAGGGGGCAGATGGCTACACCTTC.

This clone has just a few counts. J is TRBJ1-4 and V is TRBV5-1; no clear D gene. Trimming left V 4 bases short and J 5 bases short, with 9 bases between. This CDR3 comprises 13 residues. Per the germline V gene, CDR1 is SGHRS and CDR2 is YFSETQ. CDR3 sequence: CASSMDGNEKLFF. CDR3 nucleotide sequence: TGCGCCAGCAGCATGGACGGAAATGAAAAACTGTTTTTT.

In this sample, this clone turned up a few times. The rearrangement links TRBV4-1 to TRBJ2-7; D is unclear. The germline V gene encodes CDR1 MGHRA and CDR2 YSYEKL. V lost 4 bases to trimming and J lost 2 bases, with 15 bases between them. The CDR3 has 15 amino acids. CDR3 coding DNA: TGCGCCAGCAGCCCCCGGACGGCCCTCCCCTACGAGCAGTACTTC. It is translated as CASSPRTALPYEQYF.

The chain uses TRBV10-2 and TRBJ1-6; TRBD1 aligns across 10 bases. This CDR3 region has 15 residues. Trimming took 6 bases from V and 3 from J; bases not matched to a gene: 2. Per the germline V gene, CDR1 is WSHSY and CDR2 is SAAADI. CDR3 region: CASRGQGVYNSPLHF. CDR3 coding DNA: TGCGCCAGCAGAGGACAGGGGGTCTATAATTCACCCCTCCACTTT.

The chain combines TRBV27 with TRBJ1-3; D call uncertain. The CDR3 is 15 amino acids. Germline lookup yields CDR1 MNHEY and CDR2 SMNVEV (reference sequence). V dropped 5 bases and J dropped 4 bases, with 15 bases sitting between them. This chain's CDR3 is CASSMTLKLGNTIYF. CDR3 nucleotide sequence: TGTGCCAGCAGTATGACACTTAAGCTGGGAAACACCATATATTTT.

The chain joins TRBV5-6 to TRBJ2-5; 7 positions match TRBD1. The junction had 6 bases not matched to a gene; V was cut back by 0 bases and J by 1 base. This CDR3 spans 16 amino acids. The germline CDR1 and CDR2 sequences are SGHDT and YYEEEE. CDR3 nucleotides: TGTGCCAGCAGCTTGGCCTTCAGGGACAGCCAAGAGACCCAGTACTTC. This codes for CASSLAFRDSQETQYF.

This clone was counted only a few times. The CDR3 here is CASSQDAAGKDGYTF. The CDR3 DNA reads as TGCGCCAGCAGCCAAGACGCAGCCGGGAAGGATGGCTACACCTTC. The rearrangement uses TRBV4-1 and TRBJ1-2; D not certain. This CDR3 spans 15 amino acids. CDR1 and CDR2 (germline): MGHRA, YSYEKL. Trimming took 0 bases from V and 6 from J, leaving 14 bases between them.

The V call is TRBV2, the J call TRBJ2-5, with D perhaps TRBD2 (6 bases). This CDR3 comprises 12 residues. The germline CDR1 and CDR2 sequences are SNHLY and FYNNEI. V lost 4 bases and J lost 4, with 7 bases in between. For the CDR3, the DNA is TGTGCCAGCAGTGCCGGGGGAGAGACCCAGTACTTC. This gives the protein CASSAGGETQYF. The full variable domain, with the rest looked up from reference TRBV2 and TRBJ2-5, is EPEVTQTPSHQVTQMGQEVILRCVPISNHLYFYWYRQILGQKVEFLVSFYNNEISEKSEIFDDQFSVERPDGSNFTLKIRSTKLEDSAMYFCASSAGGETQYFGPGTRLLVL.

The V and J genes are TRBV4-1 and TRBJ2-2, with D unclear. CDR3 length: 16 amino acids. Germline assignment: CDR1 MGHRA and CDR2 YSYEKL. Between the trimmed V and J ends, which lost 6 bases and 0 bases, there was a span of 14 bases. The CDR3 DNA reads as TGCGCCAGCAGATCGGCCCTTCCCGCGAACACCGGGGAGCTGTTTTTT. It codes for CASRSALPANTGELFF.

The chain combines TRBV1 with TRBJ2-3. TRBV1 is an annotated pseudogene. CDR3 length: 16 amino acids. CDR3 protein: CTSSQDRIQLTDTQYF. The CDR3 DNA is TGCACCAGCAGCCAAGATCGAATCCAGCTCACAGATACGCAGTATTTT.

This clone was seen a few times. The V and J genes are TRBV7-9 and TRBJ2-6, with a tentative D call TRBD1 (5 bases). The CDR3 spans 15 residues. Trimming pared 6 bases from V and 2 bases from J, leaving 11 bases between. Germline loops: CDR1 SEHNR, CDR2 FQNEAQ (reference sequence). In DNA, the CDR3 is TGTGCCAGCAGACAGCAGGGAACTGGGGCCAACGTCCTGACTTTC. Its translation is CASRQQGTGANVLTF.

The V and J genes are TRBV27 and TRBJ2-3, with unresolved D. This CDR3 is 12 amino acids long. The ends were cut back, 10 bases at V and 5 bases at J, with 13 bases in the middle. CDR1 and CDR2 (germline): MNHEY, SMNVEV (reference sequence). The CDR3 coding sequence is TGTGCCACCCGGACGAGAGTAGATACGCAGTATTTT. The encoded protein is CATRTRVDTQYF.

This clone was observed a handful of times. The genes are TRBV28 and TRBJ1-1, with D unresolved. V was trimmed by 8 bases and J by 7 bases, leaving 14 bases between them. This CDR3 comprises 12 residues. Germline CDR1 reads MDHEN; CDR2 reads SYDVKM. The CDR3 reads CASQTTLLEAFF. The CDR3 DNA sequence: TGTGCCAGCCAGACGACGCTACTTGAAGCTTTCTTT.

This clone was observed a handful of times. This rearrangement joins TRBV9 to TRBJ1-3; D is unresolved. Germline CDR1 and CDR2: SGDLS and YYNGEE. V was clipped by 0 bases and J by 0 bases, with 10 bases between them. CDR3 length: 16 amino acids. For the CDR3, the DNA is TGTGCCAGCAGCGTAGCCTCAGGCGGCTCTGGAAACACCATATATTTT. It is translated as CASSVASGGSGNTIYF.

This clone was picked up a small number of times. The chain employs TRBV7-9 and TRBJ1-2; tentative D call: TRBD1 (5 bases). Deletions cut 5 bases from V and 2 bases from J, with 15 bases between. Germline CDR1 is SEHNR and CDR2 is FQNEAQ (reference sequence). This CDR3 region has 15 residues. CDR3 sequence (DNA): TGTGCCAGCAGCGCACCGGGACGGACGAACTATGGCTACACCTTC. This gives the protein CASSAPGRTNYGYTF.

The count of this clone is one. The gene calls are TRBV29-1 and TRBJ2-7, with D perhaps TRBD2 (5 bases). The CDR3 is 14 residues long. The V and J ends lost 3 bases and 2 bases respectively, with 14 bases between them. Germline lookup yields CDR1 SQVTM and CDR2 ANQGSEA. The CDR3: CSVEVPSGTYEQYF. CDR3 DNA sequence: TGCAGCGTTGAGGTTCCCAGCGGTACCTACGAGCAGTACTTC.

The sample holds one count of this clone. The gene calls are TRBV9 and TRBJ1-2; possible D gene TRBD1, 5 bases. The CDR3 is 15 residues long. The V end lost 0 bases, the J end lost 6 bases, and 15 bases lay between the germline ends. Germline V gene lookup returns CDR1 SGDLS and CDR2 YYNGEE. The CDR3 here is CASSVAAGLGDGYTF. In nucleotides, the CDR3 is TGTGCCAGCAGCGTAGCTGCGGGGCTGGGAGATGGCTACACCTTC.

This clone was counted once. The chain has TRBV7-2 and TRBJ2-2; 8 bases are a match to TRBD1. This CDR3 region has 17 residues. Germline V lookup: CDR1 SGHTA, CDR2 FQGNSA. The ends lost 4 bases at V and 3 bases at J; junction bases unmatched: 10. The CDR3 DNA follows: TGTGCCAGCAGCTCCCGATCCGGGACAGGATACACCGGGGAGCTGTTTTTT. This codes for CASSSRSGTGYTGELFF.

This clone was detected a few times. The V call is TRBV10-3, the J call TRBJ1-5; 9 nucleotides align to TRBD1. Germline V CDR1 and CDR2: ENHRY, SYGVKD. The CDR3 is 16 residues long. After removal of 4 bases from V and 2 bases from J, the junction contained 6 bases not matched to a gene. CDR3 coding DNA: TGTGCCATCAGTGCTACAGGGGGCGCGGGCAATCAGCCCCAGCATTTT. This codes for CAISATGGAGNQPQHF.

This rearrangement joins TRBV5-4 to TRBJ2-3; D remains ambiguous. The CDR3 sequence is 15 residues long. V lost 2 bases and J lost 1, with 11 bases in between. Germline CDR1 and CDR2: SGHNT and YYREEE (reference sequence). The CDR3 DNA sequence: TGTGCCAGCAGCTTCCCGATTTCGGGCACAGATACGCAGTATTTT. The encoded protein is CASSFPISGTDTQYF.